The 5 T cell receptor beta chains reported below all come from one sample, sequenced in a study of post-analysis software for immune sequencing data. Study-level points and caveats: Included in a set of four or five TRBV segments more frequent in patients than controls were TRBV5-6, TRBV5-1 and TRBV20-1.

Each TCR beta cDNA library carried unique molecular identifiers. A single record per CDR3 protein comes from TCRdb applying MiXCR to the PCR reads. Among some 450,000 distinct CDR3 sequences listed, around 40% were seen once. No antigens are known for them. The specimen was blood. The receptors come from a girl between 10 and 17 years old with multiple sclerosis.

This chain connects TRBV6-2 or TRBV6-3 to TRBJ2-5, with 8 bases fitting TRBD2. The CDR3 length is 14 residues. Trimming cost V 7 bases and J 5 bases; bases outside gene matches: 9. Germline V gene lookup returns CDR1 MNHEY and CDR2 SVGEGT. The CDR3 region is CASTATSGGETQYF. The CDR3 nucleotides are TGTGCCAGCACCGCCACTAGCGGCGGCGAGACCCAGTACTTC.

The chain combines TRBV4-1 with TRBJ2-7; 13 nucleotides line up with TRBD2. V was pared by 2 bases and J by 0 bases, with 7 bases of the junction left unmatched. Germline V gene data show CDR1 as MGHRA and CDR2 as YSYEKL. The CDR3 covers 18 residues. This CDR3 reads CASSQPGLAGSFSYEQYF. The CDR3, as DNA: TGCGCCAGCAGCCAACCGGGACTAGCGGGGAGCTTCTCCTACGAGCAGTACTTC.

The chain recombines TRBV5-1 with TRBJ1-1; D is possibly TRBD1 (6 bases). Germline V gene sequence: CDR1 SGHRS, CDR2 YFSETQ. The CDR3 is made up of 15 amino acids. V dropped 0 bases and J dropped 7 bases, with 16 bases sitting between them. The DNA for the CDR3 is TGCGCCAGCAGCTTGGCCTTTGGGAGGGGACATGAAGCTTTCTTT. Translated, it gives CASSLAFGRGHEAFF.

The chain carries TRBV6-1 and TRBJ2-1; D unclear. CDR3 length equals 15 residues. V was pared by 2 bases and J by 6 bases, with 14 bases between. Germline V gene lookup returns CDR1 MNHNS and CDR2 SASEGT. The CDR3 nucleotides read TGTGCCAGCAGTGAAAGAGTTATTGGGCTCAATGAGCAGTTCTTC. This translates into CASSERVIGLNEQFF.

The CDR3 sequence is CSASLATGYEQYF. DNA for the CDR3: TGCAGTGCTTCTCTAGCAACCGGCTACGAGCAGTACTTC. The rearrangement links TRBV20-1 to TRBJ2-7; weak D call: TRBD2 (5 bases). The CDR3 sequence is 13 residues long. The V and J ends lost 5 bases and 3 bases respectively, with 14 bases between them. Looked up from germline, CDR1 is DFQATT and CDR2 is SNEGSKA (reference sequence).